Listed below are T cell receptor beta chains from one sample, sequenced in a study of blood T cell repertoires in COVID-19. The data were produced by immunoSEQ multiplex PCR, yet TCRdb's version contains in-frame clones alone and is incomplete. The data hold 300,000 to 350,000 clones, with just under 90% observed a single time. The sample comprised PBMCs or T cells enriched from blood (not recorded which). These receptors were obtained from a woman aged 25 to 45 who had recovered from COVID-19. Both conserved end residues are part of each CDR3. The D gene is left open where the match is weak. Clone size is given for some rows only: seen once, a few or many times, or a class if the clone is expanded.

clone_size: .
j_call: TRBJ1-3
d_call: .
v_call: TRBV9
cdr3_aa: CASSPQTGGNTIYF
cdr3_nt: TGTGCCAGCAGCCCACAGACGGGGGGAAACACCATATATTTT

clone_size: .
j_call: TRBJ1-6
d_call: TRBD1
v_call: TRBV6-5
cdr3_aa: CASSYDRADSPLHF
cdr3_nt: TGTGCCAGCAGTTACGACAGGGCTGATTCACCCCTCCACTTT

clone_size: .
j_call: TRBJ2-7
d_call: TRBD2
v_call: TRBV2
cdr3_aa: CASTQRGRDSYEQYF
cdr3_nt: TGTGCCAGCACCCAGCGGGGCAGGGACTCCTACGAGCAGTACTTC

clone_size: .
j_call: TRBJ1-4
d_call: TRBD1
v_call: TRBV7-9
cdr3_aa: CASSPPGQINEKLFF
cdr3_nt: TGTGCCAGCAGCCCGCCGGGACAGATTAATGAAAAACTGTTTTTT

clone_size: .
j_call: TRBJ2-3
d_call: TRBD1
v_call: TRBV11-1
cdr3_aa: CASSLGGQLTDTQYF
cdr3_nt: TGTGCCAGCAGCTTAGGGGGACAGCTCACAGATACGCAGTATTTT

clone_size: few
j_call: TRBJ1-3
d_call: TRBD1
v_call: TRBV11-2
cdr3_aa: CASSPGTGHSGNTIYF
cdr3_nt: TGTGCCAGCAGCCCCGGGACAGGGCACTCTGGAAACACCATATATTTT

clone_size: .
j_call: TRBJ1-1
d_call: .
v_call: TRBV14
cdr3_aa: CASSPVAYTEAFF
cdr3_nt: TGTGCCAGCTCACCTGTCGCGTACACTGAAGCTTTCTTT

clone_size: once
j_call: TRBJ1-4
d_call: .
v_call: TRBV27
cdr3_aa: CASSFGGTLEKLFF
cdr3_nt: TGTGCCAGCAGTTTTGGGGGGACTCTTGAAAAACTGTTTTTT

clone_size: .
j_call: TRBJ1-1
d_call: .
v_call: TRBV19
cdr3_aa: CASSSSPGGEAFF
cdr3_nt: TGTGCCAGTAGTTCGTCCCCTGGCGGTGAAGCTTTCTTT

clone_size: .
j_call: TRBJ1-5
d_call: TRBD1
v_call: TRBV10-3
cdr3_aa: CAISATGDQPQHF
cdr3_nt: TGTGCCATCAGTGCCACAGGGGATCAGCCCCAGCATTTT

clone_size: .
j_call: TRBJ2-2
d_call: .
v_call: TRBV27
cdr3_aa: CASTGMNTGELFF
cdr3_nt: TGTGCCAGCACTGGCATGAACACCGGGGAGCTGTTTTTT

clone_size: .
j_call: TRBJ1-5
d_call: TRBD1
v_call: TRBV29-1
cdr3_aa: CSARTGGDQPQHF
cdr3_nt: TGCAGCGCCCGGACAGGGGGCGATCAGCCCCAGCATTTT

clone_size: .
j_call: TRBJ1-1
d_call: .
v_call: TRBV19
cdr3_aa: CASSNRGLRGTEAFF
cdr3_nt: TGTGCCAGTAGTAACCGAGGGTTGCGGGGCACTGAAGCTTTCTTT

clone_size: .
j_call: TRBJ1-1
d_call: TRBD1
v_call: TRBV4-2
cdr3_aa: CASSLWGQGASVGTEAFF
cdr3_nt: TGTGCCAGCAGCCTTTGGGGACAGGGGGCTAGTGTCGGCACTGAAGCTTTCTTT

clone_size: .
j_call: TRBJ2-3
d_call: TRBD2
v_call: TRBV6-2/TRBV6-3
cdr3_aa: CASSYAGLAGWPPDTQYF
cdr3_nt: TGTGCCAGCAGTTACGCGGGACTAGCGGGATGGCCGCCAGATACGCAGTATTTT

clone_size: .
j_call: TRBJ2-5
d_call: TRBD2
v_call: TRBV28
cdr3_aa: CASGSGRAGFYQETQYF
cdr3_nt: TGTGCCAGCGGAAGCGGGAGGGCCGGATTTTACCAAGAGACCCAGTACTTC

clone_size: few
j_call: TRBJ2-7
d_call: .
v_call: TRBV4-1
cdr3_aa: CASSHTRNYEQYF
cdr3_nt: TGCGCCAGCAGCCACACTAGGAACTACGAGCAGTACTTC

clone_size: .
j_call: TRBJ2-4
d_call: TRBD1
v_call: TRBV15
cdr3_aa: CATSRGDDRGQGYF
cdr3_nt: TGTGCCACCAGCAGGGGAGATGACAGGGGGCAGGGGTACTTC

clone_size: once
j_call: TRBJ2-3
d_call: .
v_call: TRBV3-1/TRBV3-2
cdr3_aa: CASSQGSGNTDTQYF
cdr3_nt: TGTGCCAGCAGCCAAGGTTCGGGAAATACAGATACGCAGTATTTT

clone_size: .
j_call: TRBJ1-5
d_call: TRBD1
v_call: TRBV16
cdr3_aa: CASSPVGQGNQPQHF
cdr3_nt: TGTGCCAGCAGCCCAGTAGGACAGGGCAATCAGCCCCAGCATTTT

clone_size: few
j_call: TRBJ2-3
d_call: .
v_call: TRBV24-1
cdr3_aa: CATSDTGTPRTITDTQYF
cdr3_nt: TGTGCCACCAGTGACACCGGGACACCTCGAACTATCACAGATACGCAGTATTTT

clone_size: once
j_call: TRBJ1-4
d_call: .
v_call: TRBV28
cdr3_aa: CASSPRTATNEKLFF
cdr3_nt: TGTGCCAGCAGTCCCAGAACAGCAACTAATGAAAAACTGTTTTTT

clone_size: .
j_call: TRBJ1-1
d_call: .
v_call: TRBV7-6
cdr3_aa: CASSPLGGSDGTEAFF
cdr3_nt: TGTGCCAGCAGCCCCCTAGGAGGGTCCGATGGCACTGAAGCTTTCTTT

clone_size: .
j_call: TRBJ2-3
d_call: TRBD1
v_call: TRBV6-5
cdr3_aa: CATSGGGTDTQYF
cdr3_nt: TGTGCCACCTCAGGGGGTGGTACAGATACGCAGTATTTT

clone_size: .
j_call: TRBJ2-1
d_call: TRBD1
v_call: TRBV6-2/TRBV6-3
cdr3_aa: CASSRTGTGGLLSGSGIYNEQFF
cdr3_nt: TGTGCCAGCAGCCGGACCGGGACAGGGGGATTGCTTAGCGGGAGTGGGATATACAATGAGCAGTTCTTC

clone_size: .
j_call: TRBJ2-3
d_call: TRBD1
v_call: TRBV2
cdr3_aa: CASSANRGPSTDTQYF
cdr3_nt: TGTGCCAGCAGTGCAAACAGGGGCCCGAGCACAGATACGCAGTATTTT

clone_size: .
j_call: TRBJ2-7
d_call: .
v_call: TRBV27
cdr3_aa: CASSSSGLSSEQYF
cdr3_nt: .

clone_size: once
j_call: TRBJ2-5
d_call: TRBD2
v_call: TRBV5-1
cdr3_aa: CASRLAGGYQETQYF
cdr3_nt: TGCGCCAGCAGGCTAGCGGGAGGTTACCAAGAGACCCAGTACTTC

clone_size: .
j_call: TRBJ1-2
d_call: .
v_call: TRBV19
cdr3_aa: CASSIDPDSYGYTF
cdr3_nt: TGTGCCAGTAGTATAGATCCCGACAGTTATGGCTACACCTTC

clone_size: .
j_call: TRBJ2-1
d_call: TRBD2
v_call: TRBV18
cdr3_aa: CASSGGTSQYNEQFF
cdr3_nt: TGTGCCAGCTCAGGGGGGACTAGCCAATACAATGAGCAGTTCTTC

clone_size: .
j_call: TRBJ1-6
d_call: .
v_call: TRBV5-1
cdr3_aa: CASSPHGGGGSPLHF
cdr3_nt: TGCGCCAGCAGCCCCCATGGGGGAGGAGGTTCACCCCTCCACTTT

clone_size: .
j_call: TRBJ2-1
d_call: .
v_call: TRBV7-7
cdr3_aa: CASSPGAPGPYNEQFF
cdr3_nt: TGTGCTAGCAGCCCTGGGGCCCCGGGCCCCTACAATGAGCAGTTCTTC

clone_size: .
j_call: TRBJ1-2
d_call: .
v_call: TRBV3-1/TRBV3-2
cdr3_aa: CASSQADRRGYTF
cdr3_nt: TGTGCCAGCAGCCAAGCTGACCGGCGGGGCTACACCTTC

clone_size: .
j_call: TRBJ1-4
d_call: .
v_call: TRBV5-1
cdr3_aa: CASSFLGTLNEKLFF
cdr3_nt: TGCGCCAGCAGCTTTCTAGGGACACTTAATGAAAAACTGTTTTTT

clone_size: few
j_call: TRBJ1-1
d_call: .
v_call: TRBV19
cdr3_aa: CASSEQRGSLMNTEAFF
cdr3_nt: TGTGCCAGTAGTGAGCAAAGGGGGTCCCTCATGAACACTGAAGCTTTCTTT

clone_size: .
j_call: TRBJ1-2
d_call: .
v_call: TRBV28
cdr3_aa: CASMSGDHYGYTF
cdr3_nt: TGTGCCAGCATGTCGGGGGATCACTATGGCTACACCTTC

clone_size: once
j_call: TRBJ2-7
d_call: .
v_call: TRBV16
cdr3_aa: CASSHGTDEQYF
cdr3_nt: TGTGCCAGCAGCCATGGGACTGACGAGCAGTACTTC

clone_size: .
j_call: TRBJ1-2
d_call: TRBD1
v_call: TRBV27
cdr3_aa: CASSATGGLGYTF
cdr3_nt: TGTGCCAGCAGTGCTACAGGGGGCCTTGGCTACACCTTC

clone_size: .
j_call: TRBJ1-4
d_call: TRBD1
v_call: TRBV27
cdr3_aa: CASGGTDIGGREKLFF
cdr3_nt: TGTGCCAGCGGAGGGACAGACATAGGGGGGCGTGAAAAACTGTTTTTT

clone_size: once
j_call: TRBJ1-5
d_call: .
v_call: TRBV7-8
cdr3_aa: CASSLAGGPDQPQHF
cdr3_nt: TGTGCCAGCAGCTTAGCGGGGGGACCCGATCAGCCCCAGCATTTT

clone_size: .
j_call: TRBJ2-5
d_call: .
v_call: TRBV11-2
cdr3_aa: CASSPRLIETQYF
cdr3_nt: TGTGCCAGCAGCCCTAGGCTAATAGAGACCCAGTACTTC

clone_size: .
j_call: TRBJ1-6
d_call: .
v_call: TRBV5-4
cdr3_aa: CASSLREGDSPLHF
cdr3_nt: TGTGCCAGCAGCCTAAGGGAGGGGGATTCACCCCTCCACTTT